This T cell receptor (beta chain) emerged from a study of blood T cell repertoires in COVID-19. Using immunoSEQ multiplex PCR, the repertoire was profiled, and TCRdb retains in-frame clones only, with some absent. Among about 130,000 clones listed, around nine tenths were seen once. Sequenced material: peripheral blood. This TCR came from a man aged 50 to 60 with COVID-19, enrolled during active disease.

CDR3 sequence reads: CASSQEKGLAGVEQFF. CDR3 coding DNA: TGTGCCAGCAGCCAAGAGAAGGGACTAGCGGGAGTTGAGCAGTTCTTC. V is TRBV3-1 (or the pseudogene TRBV3-2) and J is TRBJ2-1, with 14 nucleotides matching TRBD2. This CDR3 region has 16 residues. Per the germline V gene, CDR1 is LGHDT and CDR2 is YNNKEL (reference sequence). V lost 0 bases to trimming and J lost 9 bases; unmatched junction nucleotides: 4.